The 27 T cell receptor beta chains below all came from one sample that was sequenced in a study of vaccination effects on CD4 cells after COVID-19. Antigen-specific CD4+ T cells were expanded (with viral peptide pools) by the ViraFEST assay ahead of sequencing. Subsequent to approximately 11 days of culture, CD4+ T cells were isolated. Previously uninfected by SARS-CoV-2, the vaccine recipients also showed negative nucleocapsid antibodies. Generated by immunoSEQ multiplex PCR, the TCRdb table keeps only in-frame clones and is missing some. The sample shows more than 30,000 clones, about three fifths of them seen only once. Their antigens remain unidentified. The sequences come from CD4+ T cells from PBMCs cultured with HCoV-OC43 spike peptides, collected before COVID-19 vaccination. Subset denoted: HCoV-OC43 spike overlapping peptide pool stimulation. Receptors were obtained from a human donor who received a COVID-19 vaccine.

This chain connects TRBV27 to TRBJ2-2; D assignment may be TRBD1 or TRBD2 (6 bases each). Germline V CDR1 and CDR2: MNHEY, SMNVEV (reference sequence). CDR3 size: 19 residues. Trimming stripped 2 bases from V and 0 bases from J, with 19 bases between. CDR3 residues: CASSLVHWGRGANTGELFF. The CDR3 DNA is TGTGCCAGCAGTTTAGTTCATTGGGGGCGCGGGGCGAACACCGGGGAGCTGTTTTTT.

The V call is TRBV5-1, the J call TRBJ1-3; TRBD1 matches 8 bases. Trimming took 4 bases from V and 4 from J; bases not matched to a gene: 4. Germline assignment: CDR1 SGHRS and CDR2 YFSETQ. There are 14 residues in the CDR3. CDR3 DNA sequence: TGCGCCAGCAGCCCTCGGACAGGGGGAAACACCATATATTTT. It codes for CASSPRTGGNTIYF.

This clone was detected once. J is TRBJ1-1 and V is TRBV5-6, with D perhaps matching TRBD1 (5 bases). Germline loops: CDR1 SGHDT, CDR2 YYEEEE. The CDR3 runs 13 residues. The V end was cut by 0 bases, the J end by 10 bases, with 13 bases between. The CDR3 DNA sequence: TGTGCCAGCAGCTTGGAGAGGGGAGGTTCAGCTTTCTTT. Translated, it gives CASSLERGGSAFF. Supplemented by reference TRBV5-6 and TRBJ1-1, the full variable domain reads DAGVTQSPTHLIKTRGQQVTLRCSPKSGHDTVSWYQQALGQGPQFIFQYYEEEERQRGNFPDRFSGHQFPNYSSELNVNALLLGDSALYLCASSLERGGSAFFGQGTRLTVV.

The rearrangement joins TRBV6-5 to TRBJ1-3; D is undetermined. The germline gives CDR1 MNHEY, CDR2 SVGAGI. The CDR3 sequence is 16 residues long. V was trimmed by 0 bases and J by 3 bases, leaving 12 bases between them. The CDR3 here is CASSYSKAPNGNTIYF. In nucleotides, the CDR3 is TGTGCCAGCAGTTACTCGAAGGCCCCGAATGGAAACACCATATATTTT.

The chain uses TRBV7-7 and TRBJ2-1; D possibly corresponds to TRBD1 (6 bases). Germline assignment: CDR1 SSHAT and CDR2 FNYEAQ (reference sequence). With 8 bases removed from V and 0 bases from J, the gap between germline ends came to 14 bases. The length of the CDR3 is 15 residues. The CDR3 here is CASSPDSNSYNEQFF. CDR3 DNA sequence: TGTGCCAGCTCCCCGGACAGTAACTCCTACAATGAGCAGTTCTTC.

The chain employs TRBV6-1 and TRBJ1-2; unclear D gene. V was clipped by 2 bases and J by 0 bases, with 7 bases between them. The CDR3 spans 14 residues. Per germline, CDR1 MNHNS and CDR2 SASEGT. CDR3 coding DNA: TGTGCCAGCAGTGAAACAGATTCTAACTATGGCTACACCTTC. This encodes CASSETDSNYGYTF.

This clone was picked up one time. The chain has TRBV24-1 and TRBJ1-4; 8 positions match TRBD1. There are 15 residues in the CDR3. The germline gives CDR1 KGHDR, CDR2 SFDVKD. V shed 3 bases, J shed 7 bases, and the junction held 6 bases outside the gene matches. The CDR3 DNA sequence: TGTGCCACCAGTGATGCCGGGACAGGCACTGAAAAACTGTTTTTT. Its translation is CATSDAGTGTEKLFF.

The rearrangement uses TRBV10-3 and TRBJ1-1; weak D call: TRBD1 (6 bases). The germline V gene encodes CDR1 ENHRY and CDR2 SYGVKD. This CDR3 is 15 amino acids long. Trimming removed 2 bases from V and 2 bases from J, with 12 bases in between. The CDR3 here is CAISERGAINTEAFF. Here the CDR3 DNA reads TGTGCCATCAGTGAGCGGGGGGCAATTAACACTGAAGCTTTCTTT.

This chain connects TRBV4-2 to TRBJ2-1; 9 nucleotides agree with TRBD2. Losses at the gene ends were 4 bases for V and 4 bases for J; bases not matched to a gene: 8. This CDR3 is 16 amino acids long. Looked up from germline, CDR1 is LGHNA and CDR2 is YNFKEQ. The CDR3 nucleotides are TGTGCCAGCAGCCGAATCGGCGGGGGGGGATACAATGAGCAGTTCTTC. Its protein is CASSRIGGGGYNEQFF.

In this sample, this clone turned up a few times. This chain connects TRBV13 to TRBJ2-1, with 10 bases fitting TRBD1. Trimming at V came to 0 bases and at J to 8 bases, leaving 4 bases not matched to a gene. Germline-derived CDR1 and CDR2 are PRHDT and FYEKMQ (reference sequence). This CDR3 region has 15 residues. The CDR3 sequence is CASSLGTGGFDEQFF. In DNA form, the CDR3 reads TGTGCCAGCAGCTTAGGGACAGGGGGCTTCGATGAGCAGTTCTTC. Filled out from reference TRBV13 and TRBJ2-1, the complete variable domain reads AAGVIQSPRHLIKEKRETATLKCYPIPRHDTVYWYQQGPGQDPQFLISFYEKMQSDKGSIPDRFSAQQFSDYHSELNMSSLELGDSALYFCASSLGTGGFDEQFFGPGTRLTVL.

The CDR3, as DNA: TGTGCCAGCAGCCAGGGACGGTCTTATGGCTACACCTTC. It yields the protein CASSQGRSYGYTF. The rearrangement joins TRBV3-1 (or the pseudogene TRBV3-2) to TRBJ1-2; D is perhaps TRBD1 (5 bases). The ends were cut back, 3 bases at V and 5 bases at J, with 10 bases in the middle. This CDR3 is 13 amino acids long. The germline gives CDR1 LGHDT, CDR2 YNNKEL (reference sequence).

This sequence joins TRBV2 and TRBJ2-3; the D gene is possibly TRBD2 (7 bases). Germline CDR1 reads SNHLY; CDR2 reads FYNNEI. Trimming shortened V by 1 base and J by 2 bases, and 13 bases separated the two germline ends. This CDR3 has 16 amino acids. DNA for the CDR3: TGTGCCAGCAGTGAAGGGGGGGGGCGGAACACAGATACGCAGTATTTT. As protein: CASSEGGGRNTDTQYF. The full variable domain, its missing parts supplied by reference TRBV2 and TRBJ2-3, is EPEVTQTPSHQVTQMGQEVILRCVPISNHLYFYWYRQILGQKVEFLVSFYNNEISEKSEIFDDQFSVERPDGSNFTLKIRSTKLEDSAMYFCASSEGGGRNTDTQYFGPGTRLTVL.

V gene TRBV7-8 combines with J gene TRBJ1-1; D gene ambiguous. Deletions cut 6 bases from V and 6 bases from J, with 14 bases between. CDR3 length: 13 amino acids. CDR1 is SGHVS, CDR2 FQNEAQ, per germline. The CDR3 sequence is CASRYQDLSEAFF. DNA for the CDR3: TGTGCCAGCAGATATCAGGATCTCTCTGAAGCTTTCTTT.

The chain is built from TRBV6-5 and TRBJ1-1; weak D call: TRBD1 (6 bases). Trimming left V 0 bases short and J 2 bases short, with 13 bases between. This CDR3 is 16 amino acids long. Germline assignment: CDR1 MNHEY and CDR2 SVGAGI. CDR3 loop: CASSYSSSGGNTEAFF. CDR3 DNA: TGTGCCAGCAGTTACTCCTCTTCCGGGGGCAACACTGAAGCTTTCTTT.

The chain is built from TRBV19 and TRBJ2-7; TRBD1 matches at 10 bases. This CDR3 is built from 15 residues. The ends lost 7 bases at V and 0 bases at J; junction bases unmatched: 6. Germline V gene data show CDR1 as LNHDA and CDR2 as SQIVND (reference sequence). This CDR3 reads CASTPGQGYSYEQYF. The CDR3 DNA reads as TGTGCCAGTACCCCGGGACAGGGGTACTCCTACGAGCAGTACTTC.

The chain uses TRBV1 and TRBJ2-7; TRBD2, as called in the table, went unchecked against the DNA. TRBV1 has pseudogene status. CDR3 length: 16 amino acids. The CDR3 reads CTSSQDFVRAFYEQYF. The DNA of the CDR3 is TGCACCAGCAGCCAAGACTTTGTCAGAGCGTTTTACGAGCAGTACTTC.

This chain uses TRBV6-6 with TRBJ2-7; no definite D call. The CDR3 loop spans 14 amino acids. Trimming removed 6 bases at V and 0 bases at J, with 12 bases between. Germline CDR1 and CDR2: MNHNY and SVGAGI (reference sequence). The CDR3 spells CASSRPASSYEQYF. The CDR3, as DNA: TGTGCCAGCAGCCGCCCGGCAAGCTCCTACGAGCAGTACTTC.

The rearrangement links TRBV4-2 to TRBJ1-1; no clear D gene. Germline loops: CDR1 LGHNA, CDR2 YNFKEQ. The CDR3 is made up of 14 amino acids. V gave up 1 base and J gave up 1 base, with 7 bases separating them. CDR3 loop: CASSQVGQNTEAFF. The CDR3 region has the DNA TGTGCCAGCAGCCAAGTTGGCCAGAACACTGAAGCTTTCTTT.

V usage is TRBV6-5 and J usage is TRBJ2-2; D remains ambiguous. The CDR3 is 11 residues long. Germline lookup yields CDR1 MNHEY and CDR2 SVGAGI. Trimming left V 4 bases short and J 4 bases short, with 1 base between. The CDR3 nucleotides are TGTGCCAGCAGTTTCACCGGGGAGCTGTTTTTT. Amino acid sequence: CASSFTGELFF.

In nucleotides, the CDR3 is TGTGCCAGCAGCTTGGGCAGGGGGCTTTCTGGCTACACCTTC. Translated, it gives CASSLGRGLSGYTF. This rearrangement joins TRBV13 to TRBJ1-2; 8 bases align to TRBD1. Losses at the gene ends were 3 bases for V and 7 bases for J; bases not matched to a gene: 7. Looked up from germline, CDR1 is PRHDT and CDR2 is FYEKMQ (reference sequence). The CDR3 sequence is 14 residues long.

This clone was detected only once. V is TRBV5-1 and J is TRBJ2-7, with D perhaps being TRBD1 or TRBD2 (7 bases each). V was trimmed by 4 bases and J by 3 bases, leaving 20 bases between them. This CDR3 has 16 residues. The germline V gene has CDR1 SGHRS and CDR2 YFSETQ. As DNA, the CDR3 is TGCGCCAGCAGCGGAGGACCAGGGGGAGGGATCTACGAGCAGTACTTC. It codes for CASSGGPGGGIYEQYF.

The CDR3 protein is CASSLSRGGPYEQYF. The CDR3 DNA sequence: TGTGCCAGCAGTTTATCACGGGGGGGTCCCTACGAGCAGTACTTC. The chain combines TRBV27 with TRBJ2-7, with 8 bases that match TRBD2. This CDR3 region has 15 residues. In germline, CDR1 is MNHEY, CDR2 SMNVEV (reference sequence). J was trimmed by 2 bases and V by 0 bases; bases with no gene match: 3.

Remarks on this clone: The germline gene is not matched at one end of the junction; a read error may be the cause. Written as DNA, the CDR3 is TGTGCCACCGCGGGACAGCCCTATCGCTACACCTTC. It translates to CATAGQPYRYTF. The V call is TRBV24-1, the J call TRBJ1-2; TRBD1 aligns across 7 bases. Germline V gives CDR1 KGHDR, CDR2 SFDVKD. The CDR3 totals 12 residues.

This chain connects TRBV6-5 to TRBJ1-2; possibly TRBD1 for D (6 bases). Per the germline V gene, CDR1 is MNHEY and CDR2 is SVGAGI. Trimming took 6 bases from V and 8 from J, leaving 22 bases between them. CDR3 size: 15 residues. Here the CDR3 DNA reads TGTGCCAGCAGCGACTGGGGGCGGAGGTCTAACGGCTACACCTTC. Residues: CASSDWGRRSNGYTF.

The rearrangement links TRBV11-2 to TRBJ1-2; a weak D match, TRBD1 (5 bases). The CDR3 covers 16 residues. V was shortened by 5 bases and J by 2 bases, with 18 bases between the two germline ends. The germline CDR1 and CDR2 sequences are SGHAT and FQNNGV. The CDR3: CASSLRVGGRNYGYTF. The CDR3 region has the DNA TGTGCCAGCAGCCTAAGAGTTGGGGGACGGAACTATGGCTACACCTTC.

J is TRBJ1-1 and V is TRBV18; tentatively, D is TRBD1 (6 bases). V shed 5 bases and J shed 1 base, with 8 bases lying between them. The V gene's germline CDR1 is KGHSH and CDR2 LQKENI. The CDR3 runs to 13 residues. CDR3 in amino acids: CASSTQGNTEAFF. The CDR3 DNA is TGTGCCAGCTCAACACAGGGGAACACTGAAGCTTTCTTT.

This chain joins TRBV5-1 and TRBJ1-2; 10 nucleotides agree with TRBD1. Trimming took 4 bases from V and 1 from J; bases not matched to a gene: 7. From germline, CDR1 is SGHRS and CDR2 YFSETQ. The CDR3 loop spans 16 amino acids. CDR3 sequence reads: CASSPGQGNNNYGYTF. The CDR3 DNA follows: TGCGCCAGCAGCCCGGGACAGGGGAATAATAACTATGGCTACACCTTC.